The TCR beta chain described here comes from a study of cytomegalovirus exposure and HLA in healthy donors. Regarding the study as a whole: Upon later analysis, HLA-associated TCR beta chains proved more clonally expanded than other, equally common chains. The study listed 150 to 200 cytomegalovirus-associated TCR beta chains. The CMV antigen specificity of a few CMV-associated chains was confirmed through in vitro analysis. Sequencing depth roughly uniform across donors was assumed in presence/absence analyses.

The PCR used 60 Vbeta and 13 Jbeta primers. Sequencing used immunoSEQ multiplex PCR; TCRdb keeps in-frame clones, though not all of them. The sample records around 140,000 clones, around 82% being singletons. Remarks on this clone: Its antigen is unknown.

The specimen was PBMCs. The clonotype comes from a female donor in good health and CMV-seronegative.

CDR3 protein: CAIRGAGGKRYPYGYTF. The CDR3 coding sequence is TGTGCCATCCGGGGCGCTGGGGGGAAGCGGTACCCCTATGGCTACACCTTC. The rearrangement joins TRBV10-3 to TRBJ1-2, with a weak D call TRBD1 (5 bases). In germline, CDR1 is ENHRY, CDR2 SYGVKD. The CDR3 is made up of 17 amino acids. V was clipped by 8 bases and J by 4 bases, with 26 bases between them.